These T cell receptor beta chains were read from a single sample in a study of blood T cell repertoires in COVID-19. This table comes from immunoSEQ multiplex PCR, and its TCRdb copy is limited to in-frame clones, with some not included. The sample carries about 220,000 clones, approximately 82% recorded once. Sequenced input: peripheral blood. The source is a man aged 50 to 60 with active or convalescent COVID-19. The CDR3 runs from the conserved cysteine through the conserved F or W. A D gene is named only where the DNA matches it firmly. Clone size appears in some rows only: once, few, many, or a class for an expanded clone.

>TRBJ1-5|-|TRBV7-2|-
TGTGCCAGCAGCCTACAAGACAAGGATCAGCCCCAGCATTTT
CASSLQDKDQPQHF
>TRBJ1-5|-|TRBV2|-
TGTGCCAGCGATGGACAGAGCAATCAGCCCCAGCATTTT
CASDGQSNQPQHF
>TRBJ2-1|-|TRBV19|TRBD2
TGTGCCAGTAGTATCCTCGGCGGGAGCACCAATGAGCAGTTCTTC
CASSILGGSTNEQFF
>TRBJ2-2|-|TRBV7-8|-
TGTGCCAGCAGCACGCGGATGCAGGGGAGGAACACCGGGGAGCTGTTTTTT
CASSTRMQGRNTGELFF
>TRBJ1-6|-|TRBV5-1|TRBD1
TGCGCCAGCAGCTTGACAGGGGGCGACTCACCCCTCCACTTT
CASSLTGGDSPLHF
>TRBJ1-5|-|TRBV10-3|-
TGTGCCATCAGTACACAGGGTCTTCAGCCCCAGCATTTT
CAISTQGLQPQHF
>TRBJ1-2|-|TRBV28|-
TGTGCCAGCAGTTTGGCAGGGTATGGCTACACCTTC
CASSLAGYGYTF
>TRBJ1-4|-|TRBV7-2|TRBD1
TGTGCCAGCAGCCTAACAGGGGACGGGAATGAAAAACTGTTTTTT
CASSLTGDGNEKLFF
>TRBJ1-5|few|TRBV28|-
TGTGCCAGCTCCCTCGCGCCGGGGGAGAATCAGCCCCAGCATTTT
CASSLAPGENQPQHF
>TRBJ2-1|-|TRBV6-5|-
TGTGCCAGCACCCGGGGCAATGAGCAGTTCTTC
CASTRGNEQFF
>TRBJ1-2|-|TRBV24-1|-
TGTGCCACCAGCGAGGGAGTCGTTAACTATGGCTACACCTTC
CATSEGVVNYGYTF
>TRBJ2-1|-|TRBV10-3|TRBD1
TGTGCCATCAGTGATTCAACTCCGCTAGGGACAGGATTCCGGACTAAAAACAATGAGCAGTTCTTC
CAISDSTPLGTGFRTKNNEQFF
>TRBJ1-2|-|TRBV4-1|TRBD1
TGCGCCAGCAGCCAAGTGGGACAGACCTATGGCTACACCTTC
CASSQVGQTYGYTF
>TRBJ1-2|-|TRBV7-2|TRBD1
TGTGCCAGCAGCTGGAGGACAGGGGAGCATGGCTACACCTTC
CASSWRTGEHGYTF
>TRBJ2-3|-|TRBV29-1|-
TGCAGCGTTGGGGGCCAACCGGGTCGATTCACAGATACGCAGTATTTT
CSVGGQPGRFTDTQYF